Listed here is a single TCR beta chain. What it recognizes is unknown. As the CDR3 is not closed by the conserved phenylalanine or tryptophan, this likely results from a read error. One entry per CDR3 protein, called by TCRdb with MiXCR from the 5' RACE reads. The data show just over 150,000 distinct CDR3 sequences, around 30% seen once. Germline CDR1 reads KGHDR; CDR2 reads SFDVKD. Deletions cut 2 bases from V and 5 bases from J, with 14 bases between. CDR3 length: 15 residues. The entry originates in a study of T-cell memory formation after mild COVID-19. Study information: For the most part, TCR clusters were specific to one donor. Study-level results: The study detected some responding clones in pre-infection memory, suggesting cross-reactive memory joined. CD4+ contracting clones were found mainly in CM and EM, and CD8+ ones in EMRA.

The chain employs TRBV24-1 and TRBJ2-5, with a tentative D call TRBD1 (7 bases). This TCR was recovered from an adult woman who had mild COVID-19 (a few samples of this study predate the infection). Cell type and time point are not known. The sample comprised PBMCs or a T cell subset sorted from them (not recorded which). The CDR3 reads CATSDSKSGGETQYL. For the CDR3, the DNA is TGTGCCACCAGTGATTCCAAGTCAGGGGGGGAGACCCAGTACTTA.